This TCR beta chain was sequenced for a study of blood T cell repertoires in COVID-19. Study details: T cells, B-cell-depleted T cells, or PBMCs supplied cDNA or gDNA.

Those enrolled, adults aged about 18 to 89 years, came from about two dozen US areas. The protocol was immunoSEQ multiplex PCR, while the TCRdb copy is restricted to in-frame clones and leaves out a portion. The sample has a few hundred thousand clones, about 87% seen once. Trimming removed 3 bases at V and 4 bases at J, with 13 bases between. CDR3 length equals 14 residues. In germline, CDR1 is LNHDA, CDR2 SQIVND (reference sequence). The receptor comes from a woman in her late teens or twenties who had recovered from COVID-19. The chain combines TRBV19 with TRBJ2-7; the D gene is possibly TRBD2 (5 bases). Source material: PBMCs or T cells enriched from blood (not recorded which). CDR3 amino acids: CASSITGFGYEQYF. The DNA of the CDR3 is TGTGCCAGTAGTATTACGGGGTTCGGTTACGAGCAGTACTTC. The variable domain in full, completed from reference TRBV19 and TRBJ2-7, reads DGGITQSPKYLFRKEGQNVTLSCEQNLNHDAMYWYRQDPGQGLRLIYYSQIVNDFQKGDIAEGYSVSREKKESFPLTVTSAQKNPTAFYLCASSITGFGYEQYFGPGTRLTVT.